These 14 T cell receptor beta chains were sequenced from one sample in a study of regulatory T cells in long-lasting Graves disease. Time point described: persistent/refractory GD, antithyroid drugs over 5 years with positive TRAb. The TCR library was prepared using RNA isolated from PBMCs. According to the study, TCR beta libraries were built with iRepertoire HTBI primers and CDR3-region Arm-PCR. TCRdb analysed the multiplex PCR reads with MiXCR anew, one entry per CDR3 protein. The table includes about 340,000 distinct CDR3 sequences, about 20% detected once. The input for sequencing was peripheral blood mononuclear cells (PBMCs), taken when the disease was refractory, from a patient treated with antithyroid drugs. The receptor set was obtained from a female donor with Graves disease.

As regards this clonotype: One base away lies a much larger clone, so this may be a sequencing read error. The chain is built from TRBV18 and TRBJ1-1, with a possible D match to TRBD1 (5 bases). Looked up from germline, CDR1 is KGHSH and CDR2 is LQKENI. The CDR3 runs to 13 residues. The CDR3 spells CVSSQARGAAAFF. As DNA, the CDR3 is TGTGTCAGCTCACAGGCTAGAGGGGCGGCAGCTTTCTTT.

This clonotype was seen repeatedly, ten times or more. The chain is built from TRBV3-1 and TRBJ1-2; 7 bases agree with TRBD1. Germline assignment: CDR1 LGHDT and CDR2 YNNKEL (reference sequence). The CDR3 spans 14 residues. Trimming at V came to 6 bases and at J to 4 bases, leaving 8 bases not matched to a gene. Here the CDR3 reads CASRWTGRGYGYTF. CDR3 nucleotides: TGTGCCAGCAGGTGGACAGGCCGAGGCTATGGCTACACCTTC.

This clonotype was observed a single time. V usage is TRBV6-1 and J usage is TRBJ2-2; D gene unclear. From germline, CDR1 is MNHNS and CDR2 SASEGT. V was shortened by 3 bases and J by 0 bases, with 11 bases between the two germline ends. CDR3 size: 16 residues. The DNA for the CDR3 is TGTGCCAGCAGTGAGCAGCCCATAGCGAACACCGGGGAGCTGTTTTTT. Protein: CASSEQPIANTGELFF.

This clonotype was recorded many times. J is TRBJ2-5 and V is TRBV2; TRBD1 or TRBD2 may be the D gene (5 bases each). This CDR3 contains 14 residues. Germline loops: CDR1 SNHLY, CDR2 FYNNEI. With 6 bases removed from V and 1 base from J, the gap between germline ends came to 12 bases. The chain's CDR3 is CASSKTRGQETQYF. CDR3 coding DNA: TGTGCCAGCAGCAAAACTAGGGGCCAAGAGACCCAGTACTTC.

This clonotype has just a few counts. This chain uses TRBV14 with TRBJ1-1; unclear D gene. The CDR3 covers 13 residues. V was trimmed by 3 bases and J by 1 base, leaving 6 bases between them. Germline V gene lookup returns CDR1 SGHDN and CDR2 FVKESK. In nucleotides, the CDR3 is TGTGCCAGCAGCCATACTCGGAACACTGAAGCTTTCTTT. Translation gives CASSHTRNTEAFF.

In its sample, this clonotype was seen many times. This rearrangement joins TRBV20-1 to TRBJ1-1, with D hard to call. This CDR3 contains 13 residues. V was pared by 1 base and J by 0 bases, with 6 bases between. The germline V gene has CDR1 DFQATT and CDR2 SNEGSKA (reference sequence). CDR3 region: CSARGVMNTEAFF. In nucleotides, the CDR3 is TGCAGTGCTAGAGGGGTCATGAACACTGAAGCTTTCTTT.

The chain couples TRBV6-1 to TRBJ2-1; 7 bases fit TRBD2. Germline lookup yields CDR1 MNHNS and CDR2 SASEGT. J lost 4 bases, V lost 10 bases, and 13 bases had no gene match. CDR3 size: 15 residues. DNA for the CDR3: TGTGCCACCGCCGAACCGGGACTAATTTACAATGAGCAGTTCTTC. Translating it yields CATAEPGLIYNEQFF.

As to this clonotype: A much bigger clone sits one base away, suggesting this may be a read error. The V call is TRBV7-2, the J call TRBJ2-7, with 11 bases that match TRBD1. This CDR3 is 15 amino acids long. The germline CDR1 and CDR2 sequences are SGHTA and FQGNSA. The CDR3 sequence is CASSVRTGGSYEQHF. CDR3 DNA: TGTGCCAGCAGCGTCCGGACAGGGGGCTCCTACGAGCAGCACTTC.

This chain joins TRBV7-9 and TRBJ2-1; D possibly corresponds to TRBD2 (6 bases). In germline, CDR1 is SEHNR, CDR2 FQNEAQ (reference sequence). V shed 3 bases and J shed 4 bases, with 19 bases lying between them. The CDR3 is made up of 17 amino acids. DNA of the CDR3: TGTGCCAGCAGCTTGGGTAGCGGAGAGCCCTTATACAATGAGCAGTTCTTC. Translated, it gives CASSLGSGEPLYNEQFF. The entire variable domain, with the rest obtained from reference TRBV7-9 and TRBJ2-1, is as follows: DTGVSQNPRHKITKRGQNVTFRCDPISEHNRLYWYRQTLGQGPEFLTYFQNEAQLEKSRLLSDRFSAERPKGSFSTLEIQRTEQGDSAMYLCASSLGSGEPLYNEQFFGPGTRLTVL.

This clonotype was observed at least ten times. The chain recombines TRBV12-5 with TRBJ1-1; D uncertain. Germline CDR1 reads LGHNT; CDR2 reads FRNRAP. V lost 2 bases, J lost 4 bases, and 8 bases lay in between. The length of the CDR3 is 13 residues. CDR3 loop: CASGLTWGTEAFF. The CDR3 DNA reads as TGTGCTAGTGGTTTGACATGGGGCACTGAAGCTTTCTTT.

This clonotype was recorded many times. The chain joins TRBV11-1 to TRBJ2-7, with TRBD2 identical over 9 bases. V gave up 1 base and J gave up 4 bases; unmatched junction bases: 5. The CDR3 runs 15 residues. CDR1 is SGHAT and CDR2 is FQDESV in the germline V gene (reference sequence). The CDR3 nucleotides are TGTGCCAGCAGCTTAGGGCTAGCGGGAAGTTACGAGCAGTACTTC. Its protein product is CASSLGLAGSYEQYF.

This clonotype was seen more than once but under ten times. The chain carries TRBV20-1 and TRBJ2-7; TRBD2 matches at 7 bases. After removal of 6 bases from V and 2 bases from J, the junction contained 7 bases not matched to a gene. Germline CDR1 reads DFQATT; CDR2 reads SNEGSKA (reference sequence). There are 13 residues in the CDR3. CDR3 nucleotides: TGCAGTGCCTCCCCGGGAGGTCCCTACGAGCAGTACTTC. Residues: CSASPGGPYEQYF.

The chain employs TRBV11-2 and TRBJ2-1; TRBD2 is a possible D gene (5 bases). Germline CDR1 SGHAT, CDR2 FQNNGV. V dropped 5 bases and J dropped 8 bases, with 16 bases sitting between them. The CDR3 runs to 14 residues. The CDR3 coding sequence is TGTGCCAGCAGCCAATCGGTTGGGGAGTATGAGCAGTTCTTC. Translation: CASSQSVGEYEQFF.

This clonotype was detected once. A much larger clone sits a single nucleotide away, making a read error possible. The chain uses TRBV2 and TRBJ2-7; 7 bases fit TRBD1. Trimming at V came to 6 bases and at J to 5 bases, leaving 7 bases not matched to a gene. CDR1 and CDR2 from the germline V gene are SNHLY and FYNNEI. The CDR3 has 13 residues. CDR3 DNA: TGTGCCAGCAGACACGAGGGGGCCCACGAGCAGTACTTC. This translates into CASRHEGAHEQYF.